These T cell receptor beta chains were read from a single sample in a study of cytomegalovirus exposure and HLA in healthy donors. Libraries were prepared by immunoSEQ multiplex PCR; TCRdb keeps only in-frame clonotypes and omits some of them. The sample has some 200,000 clones, 75% to 85% seen once. The sample was PBMCs. All receptors derive from a boy aged 10-17 years in good health and CMV-seronegative. The CDR3 runs from the conserved cysteine through the conserved F or W. A D gene is named only where the DNA matches it firmly. Clone sizes are given selectively: once, few, many, or a class where the clone is expanded.

TRBD1,TRBV30,TRBJ2-6,.,CAWTGQVTPGANVLTF,TGTGCCTGGACGGGACAGGTGACCCCTGGGGCCAACGTCCTGACTTTC
.,TRBV6-1,TRBJ1-5,.,CASSDLGRSNQPQHF,TGTGCCAGCAGTGATCTGGGGCGTAGCAATCAGCCCCAGCATTTT
TRBD2,TRBV5-6,TRBJ2-1,few,CASSKGLVGEQFF,TGTGCCAGCAGCAAAGGACTAGTTGGTGAGCAGTTCTTC
.,TRBV30,TRBJ2-7,.,CAWIDAGSYEQYF,TGTGCCTGGATAGACGCGGGCTCCTACGAGCAGTACTTC
.,TRBV9,TRBJ1-3,.,CASSSGGATGNTIYF,TGTGCCAGCAGCTCAGGAGGGGCAACTGGAAACACCATATATTTT
.,TRBV9,TRBJ2-3,.,CASSVGVRGRTDTQYF,TGTGCCAGCAGCGTAGGTGTCAGGGGCCGCACAGATACGCAGTATTTT
.,TRBV6-5,TRBJ1-2,.,CASSSDGNGYGYTF,TGTGCCAGCAGTTCTGACGGGAACGGCTATGGCTACACCTTC
.,TRBV11-3,TRBJ1-2,.,CASSPRVGYGYTF,TGTGCCAGCAGCCCCCGGGTGGGCTATGGCTACACCTTC
.,TRBV4-2,TRBJ2-1,.,CASSQYPNEQFF,TGTGCCAGCAGCCAATATCCCAATGAGCAGTTCTTC
TRBD1,TRBV9,TRBJ1-4,.,CASSVGTGGLEKLFF,TGTGCCAGTAGCGTAGGGACAGGGGGGTTGGAAAAACTGTTTTTT
TRBD2,TRBV20-1,TRBJ2-3,.,CSAGGYTQYF,TGCAGCGCGGGGGGGTATACGCAGTATTTT
.,TRBV19,TRBJ1-2,.,CASTFSPDRSNYGYTF,TGTGCCAGTACCTTTAGTCCGGACAGATCTAACTATGGCTACACCTTC
TRBD1,TRBV29-1,TRBJ1-2,.,CSASRQGGIPRIGYGYTF,TGCAGCGCAAGCCGACAGGGGGGAATCCCCCGAATTGGCTATGGCTACACCTTC